A selection of T cell receptor beta chains follows, all from one sample in a study of regulatory T cells in long-lasting Graves disease. A single record per CDR3 protein comes from TCRdb applying MiXCR to the multiplex PCR reads. The sample has about 400,000 distinct CDR3 sequences, 15% to 19% seen once; the top ten hold over 20%. The sample was peripheral blood mononuclear cells (PBMCs), taken at new diagnosis, from a patient treated with antithyroid drugs. The receptors here all came from a female donor with Graves disease. Both conserved end residues are part of each CDR3. Fields, in order: V gene, D gene, clone size, J gene, CDR3 DNA, CDR3 protein. D genes are given only for firm matches. Size is omitted from some rows. Given values are once, few, many or a class for expanded clones.

v_call: TRBV7-2; d_call: -; clone_size: many; j_call: TRBJ2-7; cdr3_nt: TGTGCCAGCAGCGAAACCCCTTCCTACGAGCAGTACTTC; cdr3_aa: CASSETPSYEQYF
v_call: TRBV4-1; d_call: -; clone_size: many; j_call: TRBJ1-4; cdr3_nt: TGCGCCAGCAGCCAATACGGGGCTAATGAAAAACTGTTTTTT; cdr3_aa: CASSQYGANEKLFF
v_call: TRBV5-6; d_call: TRBD1; clone_size: many; j_call: TRBJ1-6; cdr3_nt: TGTGCCAGCAGCGGAATAGGGGACAGGGAGTTCCCCCTCCACTTT; cdr3_aa: CASSGIGDREFPLHF
v_call: TRBV15; d_call: TRBD2; clone_size: many; j_call: TRBJ2-1; cdr3_nt: TGTGCCACCAGCGGAACTAGCGACGCCTACAATGAGCAGTTCTTC; cdr3_aa: CATSGTSDAYNEQFF
v_call: TRBV7-2; d_call: TRBD2; clone_size: few; j_call: TRBJ2-3; cdr3_nt: TGTGCCAGCAGACCACTACGGGGGGTCGTCACAGATACGCAGTATTTT; cdr3_aa: CASRPLRGVVTDTQYF
v_call: TRBV14; d_call: TRBD2; clone_size: -; j_call: TRBJ2-3; cdr3_nt: TGTGCCAGCAGCCAAGCTCGAGGACTAGCGGGGAAATACGGCACAGATACGCAGTATTTT; cdr3_aa: CASSQARGLAGKYGTDTQYF
v_call: TRBV27; d_call: TRBD2; clone_size: many; j_call: TRBJ2-1; cdr3_nt: TGTGCCAGCAGTTGGGAGCGGGGCAATGAGCAGTTCTTC; cdr3_aa: CASSWERGNEQFF
v_call: TRBV5-1; d_call: -; clone_size: many; j_call: TRBJ1-5; cdr3_nt: TGCGCCAGCAGCTTGGAGGGTGGGGATCAGCCCCAGCATTTT; cdr3_aa: CASSLEGGDQPQHF
v_call: TRBV28; d_call: -; clone_size: many; j_call: TRBJ1-3; cdr3_nt: TGTGCCAGCAAGCCCTACTCTGGAAACACCATATATTTT; cdr3_aa: CASKPYSGNTIYF
v_call: TRBV7-2; d_call: TRBD1; clone_size: many; j_call: TRBJ2-7; cdr3_nt: TGTGCCAGCAGCTTTTCCACAGGGGGAAGGGAGCAGTACTTC; cdr3_aa: CASSFSTGGREQYF
v_call: TRBV18; d_call: -; clone_size: -; j_call: TRBJ1-2; cdr3_nt: TGTGCCAGCTCACCACGGGAAACTAACTATGGCTACACCTTC; cdr3_aa: CASSPRETNYGYTF
v_call: TRBV20-1; d_call: -; clone_size: many; j_call: TRBJ1-2; cdr3_nt: TGCAGTGCTAGAGCCTTTATTTATGGCTACACCTTC; cdr3_aa: CSARAFIYGYTF
v_call: TRBV10-3; d_call: -; clone_size: many; j_call: TRBJ1-5; cdr3_nt: TGTGCCATCAGCGAGGACGGCTACAATCAGCCCCAGCATTTT; cdr3_aa: CAISEDGYNQPQHF
v_call: TRBV20-1; d_call: TRBD1; clone_size: few; j_call: TRBJ2-6; cdr3_nt: TGCAGTGCTAGAGATCAGGGGGCGCGCGGTGGGGCCAACGTCCTGACTTTC; cdr3_aa: CSARDQGARGGANVLTF
v_call: TRBV6-1; d_call: -; clone_size: many; j_call: TRBJ1-5; cdr3_nt: TGTGCCAGCACCAAGTCCGGGGGGGTCGATCAGCCCCAGCATTTT; cdr3_aa: CASTKSGGVDQPQHF
v_call: TRBV9; d_call: -; clone_size: -; j_call: TRBJ1-3; cdr3_nt: TGTGCCAGCAGCGTAGAGGAGAGGGGAGCTGGAAACACCATATATTTT; cdr3_aa: CASSVEERGAGNTIYF
v_call: TRBV7-3; d_call: -; clone_size: few; j_call: TRBJ2-5; cdr3_nt: TGTGCCAGCAGCTTGGAGATCCAAGAGACCCAGTACTTC; cdr3_aa: CASSLEIQETQYF
v_call: TRBV7-2; d_call: TRBD2; clone_size: few; j_call: TRBJ2-3; cdr3_nt: TGTGTCAGCAGCTCCTCCACCGGGGCGGGGGGGATCACAGATACGCAGTATTTT; cdr3_aa: CVSSSSTGAGGITDTQYF
v_call: TRBV27; d_call: TRBD1; clone_size: many; j_call: TRBJ1-4; cdr3_nt: TGTGCCAGCAGTGGAAACAGGGGTGATGAAAAACTGTTTTTT; cdr3_aa: CASSGNRGDEKLFF
v_call: TRBV19; d_call: TRBD1; clone_size: -; j_call: TRBJ1-1; cdr3_nt: TGTGCCAGTAGTATTCCGTGGGGGACAGGGAAGGACACTGAAGCTTTCTTT; cdr3_aa: CASSIPWGTGKDTEAFF
v_call: TRBV12-3/TRBV12-4; d_call: -; clone_size: many; j_call: TRBJ1-2; cdr3_nt: TGTGCCAGCAGTTCCGGCAGGGACTATGGCTACACCTTC; cdr3_aa: CASSSGRDYGYTF
v_call: TRBV12-3/TRBV12-4; d_call: -; clone_size: many; j_call: TRBJ2-1; cdr3_nt: TGTGCCAGCAGCCCAACTGGGACACCTCACTCCTACAATGAGCAGTTCTTC; cdr3_aa: CASSPTGTPHSYNEQFF
v_call: TRBV10-3; d_call: -; clone_size: once; j_call: TRBJ2-7; cdr3_nt: TGTGCCATCAGTGTTGGCTCCTACGAGCAGTACTTC; cdr3_aa: CAISVGSYEQYF
v_call: TRBV30; d_call: TRBD1; clone_size: -; j_call: TRBJ2-7; cdr3_nt: TGTGCCTGGAGTGTTAGGGGACAGGGCAGCGAGCAGTACTTC; cdr3_aa: CAWSVRGQGSEQYF
v_call: TRBV7-2; d_call: TRBD1; clone_size: many; j_call: TRBJ2-1; cdr3_nt: TGTGCCAGCAGCTCAAGACAGGGCGGCAATGAGCAGTTCTTC; cdr3_aa: CASSSRQGGNEQFF
v_call: TRBV5-1; d_call: -; clone_size: many; j_call: TRBJ1-2; cdr3_nt: TGCGCCAGCAGCTTCACCGTGGGGTATGGCTACACCTTC; cdr3_aa: CASSFTVGYGYTF
v_call: TRBV4-1; d_call: -; clone_size: -; j_call: TRBJ2-5; cdr3_nt: TGCGCCAGCAGCCCATTAATCCAAATGGGCGGGACCCAGTACTTC; cdr3_aa: CASSPLIQMGGTQYF
v_call: TRBV9; d_call: TRBD1; clone_size: -; j_call: TRBJ1-1; cdr3_nt: TGTGCCAGCACCAAGGGGGCCAGATCGAACACTGAAGCTTTCTTT; cdr3_aa: CASTKGARSNTEAFF
v_call: TRBV5-1; d_call: TRBD1; clone_size: many; j_call: TRBJ2-1; cdr3_nt: TGCGCCAGCAGTTCCTACAGGGGCATCAACAATGAGCAGTTCTTC; cdr3_aa: CASSSYRGINNEQFF
v_call: TRBV4-1; d_call: TRBD2; clone_size: few; j_call: TRBJ2-7; cdr3_nt: TGCGCCAGCAGCCAAGAACGGACTAGGGACGAGCAGTACTTC; cdr3_aa: CASSQERTRDEQYF
v_call: TRBV11-2; d_call: -; clone_size: -; j_call: TRBJ2-4; cdr3_nt: TGTGCCAGCAGCCTCTCGGGGGACACCGGGAAAAACATTCAGTACTTC; cdr3_aa: CASSLSGDTGKNIQYF
v_call: TRBV5-1; d_call: TRBD2; clone_size: -; j_call: TRBJ2-1; cdr3_nt: TGCGCCAGCCGCTGGACTAGCGGCGTCTACAATGAGCAGTTCTTC; cdr3_aa: CASRWTSGVYNEQFF
v_call: TRBV4-1; d_call: -; clone_size: many; j_call: TRBJ1-4; cdr3_nt: TGCGCCAGCGGATTACAACAAAGGGCGTATGAAAAACTGTTTTTT; cdr3_aa: CASGLQQRAYEKLFF
v_call: TRBV20-1; d_call: -; clone_size: -; j_call: TRBJ1-3; cdr3_nt: TGCAGTGCTCGAAAGGCAGGTGATGGAAACACCATATATTTT; cdr3_aa: CSARKAGDGNTIYF
v_call: TRBV28; d_call: TRBD1; clone_size: -; j_call: TRBJ2-1; cdr3_nt: TGTGCCAGCAGTTCATGGACAGGGGTGGAGGAGCAGTTCTTC; cdr3_aa: CASSSWTGVEEQFF
v_call: TRBV27; d_call: TRBD2; clone_size: many; j_call: TRBJ2-7; cdr3_nt: TGTGCCAGCAGTTTACGGCGGGAGCTGGACGAGCAGTACTTC; cdr3_aa: CASSLRRELDEQYF
v_call: TRBV28; d_call: -; clone_size: many; j_call: TRBJ2-1; cdr3_nt: TGTGCCAGCAGTTTCTTCTTCGGTCAATACAATGAGCAGTTCTTC; cdr3_aa: CASSFFFGQYNEQFF
v_call: TRBV28; d_call: TRBD1; clone_size: few; j_call: TRBJ2-7; cdr3_nt: TGTGCCAGCAACGAACAGGGGAGTGGGGACGAGCAGTACTTC; cdr3_aa: CASNEQGSGDEQYF
v_call: TRBV20-1; d_call: TRBD2; clone_size: many; j_call: TRBJ2-1; cdr3_nt: TGCAGTGCGTCTACTAGCGGGGATTACAATGAGCAGTTCTTC; cdr3_aa: CSASTSGDYNEQFF
v_call: TRBV6-1; d_call: TRBD2; clone_size: many; j_call: TRBJ2-2; cdr3_nt: TGTGCCAGCATCGGCGGGGGAGACGGGGAGCTGTTTTTT; cdr3_aa: CASIGGGDGELFF
v_call: TRBV29-1; d_call: -; clone_size: many; j_call: TRBJ1-1; cdr3_nt: TGCAGCGCCGTCCACGGGACGAGGCCTGAAGCTTTCTTT; cdr3_aa: CSAVHGTRPEAFF
v_call: TRBV4-1; d_call: -; clone_size: many; j_call: TRBJ1-5; cdr3_nt: TGCGCCAGCAGCCACAGAGGGGGTGAGATTAATCAGCCCCAGCATTTT; cdr3_aa: CASSHRGGEINQPQHF